A single sample is the source of the 20 T cell receptor beta chains below, sequenced in a study of blood T cell repertoires in COVID-19. Data came from immunoSEQ multiplex PCR; TCRdb stores just in-frame clones and leaves some out. This table has around 150,000 clones, approximately 84% appearing once. Sequenced sample: peripheral blood. These receptors were collected from a woman aged 80 or older with acute or convalescent COVID-19.

This clone has only a few counts. The chain uses TRBV12-3 or TRBV12-4 and TRBJ1-4, with D tentatively TRBD1 (5 bases). The CDR3 is made up of 12 amino acids. With 1 base removed from V and 8 bases from J, the gap between germline ends came to 5 bases. CDR3 DNA: TGTGCCAGCAGTTTAGAGGGGGAAAAACTGTTTTTT. Residues: CASSLEGEKLFF.

The J gene is TRBJ2-1, the V gene TRBV20-1; 8 bases fit TRBD2. The CDR3 covers 14 residues. With 3 bases clipped from V and 6 bases from J, the junction kept 7 bases outside the gene matches. Germline CDR1 and CDR2: DFQATT and SNEGSKA (reference sequence). The CDR3 sequence is CSASSPGGFNEQFF. The DNA for the CDR3 is TGCAGTGCTAGTTCTCCGGGAGGGTTCAATGAGCAGTTCTTC.

The chain's CDR3 is CASVGQGDGYTF. The CDR3 DNA sequence: TGTGCCAGCGTCGGCCAGGGGGATGGCTACACCTTC. The chain uses TRBV2 and TRBJ1-2; 7 bases are shared with TRBD1. V shed 8 bases, J shed 6 bases, and the junction held 6 bases outside the gene matches. CDR1 SNHLY and CDR2 FYNNEI come from the germline V gene. The CDR3 is made up of 12 amino acids.

The V call is TRBV18, the J call TRBJ1-4; 8 bases agree with TRBD1. J lost 8 bases, V lost 5 bases, and 7 bases had no gene match. Germline V gene sequence: CDR1 KGHSH, CDR2 LQKENI. This CDR3 contains 14 residues. The DNA for the CDR3 is TGTGCCAGCTCATACGACAGGGGAGGGGAAAAACTGTTTTTT. Protein: CASSYDRGGEKLFF.

The CDR3 sequence: CASRNQRASHEQYF. The CDR3 nucleotides read TGTGCCAGCAGGAACCAGCGGGCTTCCCACGAGCAGTACTTC. This chain links TRBV6-5 with TRBJ2-7; perhaps TRBD2 as D (6 bases). V was cut by 6 bases and J by 5 bases, with 17 bases left in between. The CDR3 is 14 amino acids. Germline V gene sequence: CDR1 MNHEY, CDR2 SVGAGI.

The chain carries TRBV9 and TRBJ1-4; D uncertain. V was cut by 2 bases and J by 4 bases, with 9 bases left in between. The CDR3 is made up of 14 amino acids. The germline CDR1 and CDR2 sequences are SGDLS and YYNGEE. The CDR3: CASSVYPLNEKLFF. The CDR3 coding sequence is TGTGCCAGCAGCGTGTATCCCCTTAATGAAAAACTGTTTTTT.

The rearrangement joins TRBV30 to TRBJ2-1; D unresolved. Germline V gene sequence: CDR1 GTSNPN, CDR2 SVGIG (reference sequence). The ends were cut back, 0 bases at V and 6 bases at J, with 3 bases in the middle. This CDR3 is 11 amino acids long. The CDR3, as DNA: TGTGCCTGGAGTGTCGTCAATGAGCAGTTCTTC. Translation: CAWSVVNEQFF. Full variable domain (remainder filled in from reference TRBV30 and TRBJ2-1): SQTIHQWPATLVQPVGSPLSLECTVEGTSNPNLYWYRQAAGRGLQLLFYSVGIGQISSEVPQNLSASRPQDRQFILSSKKLLLSDSGFYLCAWSVVNEQFFGPGTRLTVL.

The V and J genes are TRBV29-1 and TRBJ1-2; 9 nucleotides align to TRBD1. The J segment lost 8 bases and the V segment lost 1 base, leaving 11 bases of the junction unmatched. The CDR3 spans 15 residues. Germline V lookup: CDR1 SQVTM, CDR2 ANQGSEA. The CDR3 sequence is CSVEGPGQGRWGYTF. In DNA form, the CDR3 reads TGCAGCGTTGAAGGCCCCGGACAGGGGCGATGGGGCTACACCTTC. Using reference TRBV29-1 and TRBJ1-2 for the parts outside the CDR3, the full variable domain is SAVISQKPSRDICQRGTSLTIQCQVDSQVTMMFWYRQQPGQSLTLIATANQGSEATYESGFVIDKFPISRPNLTFSTLTVSNMSPEDSSIYLCSVEGPGQGRWGYTFGSGTRLTVV.

The chain is built from TRBV5-6 and TRBJ2-1, with 11 bases fitting TRBD2. Germline V lookup: CDR1 SGHDT, CDR2 YYEEEE. This CDR3 region has 16 residues. Trimming at V came to 4 bases and at J to 4 bases, leaving 7 bases not matched to a gene. CDR3 sequence: CASSPDTSGRYNEQFF. CDR3 in DNA: TGTGCCAGCAGCCCAGACACTAGCGGGAGATACAATGAGCAGTTCTTC.

The rearrangement uses TRBV23-1 and TRBJ1-3; D not resolved. TRBV23-1 is flagged as an ORF with uncertain function. This CDR3 has 16 residues. V was cut by 3 bases and J by 0 bases, with 12 bases left in between. The CDR3 loop is CASSHLTALSGNTIYF. Written as DNA, the CDR3 is TGCGCCAGCAGTCACCTCACTGCCCTCTCTGGAAACACCATATATTTT.

This clone was found once. The V gene is TRBV14, the J gene TRBJ2-7, with D perhaps matching TRBD1 (5 bases). Trimming left V 1 base short and J 4 bases short, with 11 bases between. The CDR3 totals 14 residues. Germline-derived CDR1 and CDR2 are SGHDN and FVKESK. The CDR3 spells CASSQATEFYEQYF. As DNA, the CDR3 is TGTGCCAGCAGCCAAGCGACAGAATTTTACGAGCAGTACTTC.

V and J are TRBV4-3 and TRBJ1-2; D unresolved. The V end was cut by 4 bases, the J end by 3 bases, with 15 bases between. This CDR3 has 15 amino acids. The V gene's germline CDR1 is LGHNA and CDR2 YSLEER. DNA for the CDR3: TGCGCCAGCAGCCCAGGCGCATTTCCCTACTATGGCTACACCTTC. Translating it yields CASSPGAFPYYGYTF.

The rearrangement links TRBV29-1 to TRBJ1-3; maybe TRBD1 (6 bases). Per the germline V gene, CDR1 is SQVTM and CDR2 is ANQGSEA. The CDR3 is 14 amino acids. Deletions cut 3 bases from V and 4 bases from J, with 13 bases between. The CDR3 DNA reads TGCAGCGTTGAGATACAGGGATCCGGAAACACCATATATTTT. Translating it yields CSVEIQGSGNTIYF.

The genes are TRBV19 and TRBJ1-5, with a possible D match to TRBD1 (5 bases). The length of the CDR3 is 13 residues. V was trimmed by 5 bases and J by 4 bases, leaving 9 bases between them. Germline V lookup: CDR1 LNHDA, CDR2 SQIVND (reference sequence). As DNA, the CDR3 is TGTGCCAGTAGTCCGGACAATAATCAGCCCCAGCATTTT. This encodes CASSPDNNQPQHF.

This clone showed up just a few times. The chain combines TRBV5-1 with TRBJ2-3, with 7 bases lining up with TRBD1. Losses at the gene ends were 5 bases for V and 4 bases for J; bases not matched to a gene: 4. The CDR3 extends over 13 amino acids. Looked up from germline, CDR1 is SGHRS and CDR2 is YFSETQ. CDR3 nucleotides: TGCGCCAGCAGTATACAGGGGCCAGATACGCAGTATTTT. Its protein is CASSIQGPDTQYF.

The chain carries TRBV30 and TRBJ2-4, with D possibly matching TRBD1 (6 bases). This CDR3 spans 14 amino acids. Trimming shortened V by 0 bases and J by 4 bases, and 10 bases separated the two germline ends. Germline loops: CDR1 GTSNPN, CDR2 SVGIG (reference sequence). The CDR3 region is CAWSVQGGKNIQYF. DNA of the CDR3: TGTGCCTGGAGTGTACAGGGTGGGAAAAACATTCAGTACTTC.

This clone was detected once. The J gene is TRBJ1-2, the V gene TRBV5-1; D is perhaps TRBD1 (6 bases). The CDR3 extends over 15 amino acids. V was shortened by 3 bases and J by 4 bases, with 16 bases between the two germline ends. CDR1 is SGHRS and CDR2 is YFSETQ in the germline V gene. CDR3: CASSSRPQGGYGYTF. The CDR3 DNA reads TGCGCCAGCAGCTCCCGTCCACAGGGTGGCTATGGCTACACCTTC. Full variable domain (remainder filled in from reference TRBV5-1 and TRBJ1-2): KAGVTQTPRYLIKTRGQQVTLSCSPISGHRSVSWYQQTPGQGLQFLFEYFSETQRNKGNFPGRFSGRQFSNSRSEMNVSTLELGDSALYLCASSSRPQGGYGYTFGSGTRLTVV.

This chain uses TRBV9 with TRBJ2-1; no clear D. V dropped 3 bases and J dropped 2 bases, with 12 bases sitting between them. This CDR3 comprises 15 residues. The germline V gene has CDR1 SGDLS and CDR2 YYNGEE. In DNA, the CDR3 is TGTGCCAGCAGCGCGCCGGTAAGCGCCTACAATGAGCAGTTCTTC. As protein: CASSAPVSAYNEQFF. Drawing the rest from reference TRBV9 and TRBJ2-1, the complete variable domain is DSGVTQTPKHLITATGQRVTLRCSPRSGDLSVYWYQQSLDQGLQFLIQYYNGEERAKGNILERFSAQQFPDLHSELNLSSLELGDSALYFCASSAPVSAYNEQFFGPGTRLTVL.

The chain links TRBV5-1 to TRBJ1-2; 7 nucleotides agree with TRBD1. From germline, CDR1 is SGHRS and CDR2 YFSETQ. The CDR3 consists of 20 residues. Trimming removed 4 bases from V and 0 bases from J; junction bases left unmatched: 21. The CDR3 is CASSRNSLGTATSSNYGYTF. Written as DNA, the CDR3 is TGCGCCAGCAGCCGTAACTCTCTGGGGACAGCCACATCGTCTAACTATGGCTACACCTTC.

V and J are TRBV30 and TRBJ1-2, with 11 bases that match TRBD1. In germline, CDR1 is GTSNPN, CDR2 SVGIG (reference sequence). V trimming: 2 bases; J trimming: 3 bases; junction bases outside the gene matches: 5. The CDR3 covers 15 residues. CDR3 sequence (DNA): TGTGCCTGGAGTTCTCCGGGACAGGGGGACTATGGCTACACCTTC. Amino acid sequence: CAWSSPGQGDYGYTF.